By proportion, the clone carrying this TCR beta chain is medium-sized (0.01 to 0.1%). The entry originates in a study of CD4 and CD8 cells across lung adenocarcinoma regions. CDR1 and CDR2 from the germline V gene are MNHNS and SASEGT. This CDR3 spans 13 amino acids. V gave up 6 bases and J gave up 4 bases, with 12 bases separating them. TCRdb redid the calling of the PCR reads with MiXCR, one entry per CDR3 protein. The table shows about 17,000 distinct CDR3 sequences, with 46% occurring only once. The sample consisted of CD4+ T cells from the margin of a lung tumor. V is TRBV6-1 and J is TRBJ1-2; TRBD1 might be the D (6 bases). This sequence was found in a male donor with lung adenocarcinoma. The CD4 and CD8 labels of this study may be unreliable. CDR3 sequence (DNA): TGTGCCAGCAGAATTCAACAGGGCTATGGCTACACCTTC. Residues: CASRIQQGYGYTF.